The 24 T cell receptor beta chains below come from one sample, sequenced in a study of shared T cell receptors in the human thymus (dated by TCRdb to about 2021). Library generation was performed with the immunoSEQ multiplex PCR assay. The immuneACCESS repertoire file appears here via TCRdb, limited to in-frame rearrangements. These files lack a portion of the clones; in checked studies, under half of the deficit traces to unresolved V genes, and the cause of the others is not known. Recorded for this sample are 500,000 to 750,000 clones; around nine tenths of them occurred a single time. 0.0095% to 0.013% of the sample is in the top ten clones. These data were also reused for a study on human thymus T cells.

Sequenced input: thymocytes. These receptors were taken from a boy younger than two with a congenital heart defect. Donor details come from another sample of the same person, matched by shared clones.

The V call is TRBV4-3, the J call TRBJ2-1; TRBD2 is a possible D gene (6 bases). Germline CDR1 and CDR2: LGHNA and YSLEER. Trimming removed 4 bases from V and 6 bases from J, with 16 bases in between. The CDR3 spans 15 residues. The CDR3 loop is CASSPRSSGFNEQFF. The CDR3, as DNA: TGCGCCAGCAGCCCCCGTAGTAGCGGCTTCAATGAGCAGTTCTTC.

This chain links TRBV30 with TRBJ2-1, with TRBD2 identical over 8 bases. Germline V gives CDR1 GTSNPN, CDR2 SVGIG (reference sequence). The CDR3 runs to 16 residues. The V gene end was trimmed by 3 bases and the J gene end by 5 bases; junction bases not matched to a gene: 12. Written as DNA, the CDR3 is TGTGCCTGGAGCCAGCCGCTTAGCGGGAACGACAATGAGCAGTTCTTC. Protein product: CAWSQPLSGNDNEQFF.

This clone is a singleton in its sample. Different DNA sequences within this sample yield the same CDR3. DNA for the CDR3: TGTGCCAGCAGCCCTCCGGGGACCCAGTACTTC. Translated: CASSPPGTQYF. The chain uses TRBV7-2 and TRBJ2-5, with no clear D. The V and J ends lost 5 bases and 7 bases respectively, with 8 bases between them. CDR3 length: 11 residues. Germline CDR1 SGHTA, CDR2 FQGNSA.

The rearrangement joins TRBV7-6 to TRBJ2-5; D remains unclear. Trimming cost V 5 bases and J 0 bases, with 19 bases left between them. The CDR3 is 17 residues long. The germline gives CDR1 SGHVS, CDR2 FNYEAQ. CDR3 sequence (DNA): TGTGCCAGCAGCCCGTGGTCCCGAGGCGGCGACCAAGAGACCCAGTACTTC. It is translated as CASSPWSRGGDQETQYF.

The chain carries TRBV2 and TRBJ2-2; TRBD2 agrees at 8 bases. This CDR3 region has 16 residues. Looked up from germline, CDR1 is SNHLY and CDR2 is FYNNEI. V lost 6 bases to trimming and J lost 4 bases; unmatched junction nucleotides: 10. The CDR3 sequence is CASSPRGGNGTGELFF. In nucleotides, the CDR3 is TGTGCCAGCAGCCCCCGGGGGGGAAATGGCACCGGGGAGCTGTTTTTT.

This clone was found a few times. The J gene is TRBJ2-1, the V gene TRBV19, with 9 bases that match TRBD2. Losses at the gene ends were 1 base for V and 5 bases for J; bases not matched to a gene: 9. The CDR3 runs 17 residues. In germline, CDR1 is LNHDA, CDR2 SQIVND (reference sequence). As DNA, the CDR3 is TGTGCCAGTAGTATAGGGGTAAGCGGGAGGATCAACAATGAGCAGTTCTTC. Amino acids: CASSIGVSGRINNEQFF.

The CDR3 DNA reads TGTGCCATCAGTGAGAATGGTTCCGGGACTAGCGGGTACGAGCAGTACTTC. This translates into CAISENGSGTSGYEQYF. J is TRBJ2-7 and V is TRBV10-3, with 12 bases fitting TRBD2. The length of the CDR3 is 17 residues. The germline CDR1 and CDR2 sequences are ENHRY and SYGVKD. V lost 2 bases to trimming and J lost 4 bases; unmatched junction nucleotides: 9.

The rearrangement uses TRBV5-1 and TRBJ2-3; 9 bases match TRBD2. V lost 0 bases and J lost 6; bases outside the gene matches: 11. Germline V gene data show CDR1 as SGHRS and CDR2 as YFSETQ. The CDR3 loop spans 17 amino acids. The CDR3: CASSLEGLAGLWDTQYF. The CDR3 bases are TGCGCCAGCAGCTTGGAGGGCCTAGCGGGGCTTTGGGATACGCAGTATTTT.

The J gene is TRBJ2-7, the V gene TRBV30; a weak D match, TRBD1 (7 bases). Germline V lookup: CDR1 GTSNPN, CDR2 SVGIG (reference sequence). The CDR3 totals 15 residues. The V end lost 5 bases, the J end lost 4 bases, and 21 bases lay between the germline ends. Here the CDR3 reads CAWGSGGGGRYEQYF. The CDR3 DNA reads TGTGCCTGGGGCTCTGGTGGAGGGGGCAGGTACGAGCAGTACTTC.

The V gene is TRBV14, the J gene TRBJ2-3, with 12 positions matching TRBD2. CDR3 length equals 18 residues. CDR1 is SGHDN, CDR2 FVKESK, per germline. Trimming removed 3 bases from V and 6 bases from J; junction bases left unmatched: 13. This CDR3 is CASSQGEGLAGMEDTQYF. The CDR3 bases are TGTGCCAGCAGCCAGGGGGAGGGACTAGCGGGTATGGAGGATACGCAGTATTTT.

The chain recombines TRBV11-2 with TRBJ2-5; 10 nucleotides agree with TRBD2. Losses at the gene ends were 8 bases for V and 5 bases for J; bases not matched to a gene: 11. CDR3 length equals 15 residues. CDR1 is SGHAT and CDR2 is FQNNGV in the germline V gene. The DNA of the CDR3 is TGTGCCAGCGAACTAGCGGGACAGCCCGGGGAGACCCAGTACTTC. This codes for CASELAGQPGETQYF.

This clone has more than one count but fewer than ten. The chain is built from TRBV5-6 and TRBJ1-1, with a weak D call TRBD1 (5 bases). With 3 bases removed from V and 7 bases from J, the gap between germline ends came to 16 bases. Germline CDR1 SGHDT, CDR2 YYEEEE. The CDR3 loop spans 14 amino acids. CDR3 nucleotide sequence: TGTGCCAGCAGCTCCGTGGGAGGGACCAATGAAGCTTTCTTT. Protein sequence: CASSSVGGTNEAFF.

This clone was observed a handful of times. The chain carries TRBV28 and TRBJ1-2; 7 bases fit TRBD1. Losses at the gene ends were 7 bases for V and 4 bases for J; bases not matched to a gene: 15. CDR1 and CDR2 from the germline V gene are MDHEN and SYDVKM. This CDR3 contains 16 residues. The CDR3 reads CASNPDFPGGSYGYTF. The CDR3 DNA reads as TGTGCCAGCAACCCAGACTTCCCAGGGGGTAGCTATGGCTACACCTTC.

A single count supports this clone. The chain uses TRBV5-1 and TRBJ2-1; 11 positions agree with TRBD2. Trimming removed 3 bases from V and 9 bases from J; junction bases left unmatched: 8. The length of the CDR3 is 15 residues. Per the germline V gene, CDR1 is SGHRS and CDR2 is YFSETQ. CDR3 region: CASSYGLAGRPEQFF. In DNA form, the CDR3 reads TGCGCCAGCAGCTACGGACTAGCGGGCCGTCCTGAGCAGTTCTTC.

J is TRBJ2-7 and V is TRBV28, with 9 bases identical to TRBD1. The CDR3 consists of 17 residues. Trimming took 6 bases from V and 0 from J; bases not matched to a gene: 12. In germline, CDR1 is MDHEN, CDR2 SYDVKM. This chain's CDR3 is CASSAGARDRDSYEQYF. DNA of the CDR3: TGTGCCAGCAGCGCCGGTGCGAGGGACAGGGACTCCTACGAGCAGTACTTC.

This chain uses TRBV25-1 with TRBJ2-5, with TRBD2 as a possible D gene (7 bases). The CDR3 spans 17 residues. Trimming cost V 6 bases and J 2 bases, with 22 bases left between them. Per germline, CDR1 MGHDK and CDR2 SYGVNS. The CDR3 reads CASRGLRGARGQETQYF. The CDR3 region has the DNA TGTGCCAGCAGGGGGTTACGGGGGGCGCGGGGGCAAGAGACCCAGTACTTC.

The gene calls are TRBV6-1 and TRBJ2-2; the match to TRBD1 covers 9 bases. The germline V gene encodes CDR1 MNHNS and CDR2 SASEGT. V gave up 2 bases and J gave up 3 bases; unmatched junction bases: 22. This CDR3 is 22 amino acids long. The CDR3 DNA sequence: TGTGCCAGCAGTGAATGTGCCTCCGGGACAGGGAACATCAAGGGGGACACCGGGGAGCTGTTTTTT. Amino acid sequence: CASSECASGTGNIKGDTGELFF.

This rearrangement joins TRBV29-1 to TRBJ2-7, with D perhaps TRBD2 (7 bases). Germline V CDR1 and CDR2: SQVTM, ANQGSEA. Between the trimmed V and J ends, which lost 5 bases and 5 bases, there was a span of 22 bases. CDR3 length equals 15 residues. CDR3 DNA: TGCAGCGTTAAGGGCAGGGGAGGGTTTTGGGACGAGCAGTACTTC. It codes for CSVKGRGGFWDEQYF.

The chain has TRBV7-8 and TRBJ2-1; D is ambiguous. Between the trimmed V and J ends, which lost 2 bases and 7 bases, there was a span of 15 bases. From germline, CDR1 is SGHVS and CDR2 FQNEAQ. The CDR3 totals 15 residues. Here the CDR3 reads CASSLTVRVRNEQFF. In DNA form, the CDR3 reads TGTGCCAGCAGCTTAACGGTCCGAGTACGGAATGAGCAGTTCTTC.

The rearrangement joins TRBV19 to TRBJ1-5, with 7 bases matching TRBD1. The CDR3 has 16 residues. The germline gives CDR1 LNHDA, CDR2 SQIVND (reference sequence). The ends lost 7 bases at V and 2 bases at J; junction bases unmatched: 11. CDR3 sequence: CASTDRAGGGNQPQHF. The CDR3 DNA reads TGTGCCAGTACCGATAGGGCAGGGGGAGGCAATCAGCCCCAGCATTTT.

The chain recombines TRBV5-1 with TRBJ2-3, with unresolved D. V was cut by 4 bases and J by 6 bases, with 12 bases left in between. This CDR3 contains 13 residues. Germline V CDR1 and CDR2: SGHRS, YFSETQ. The CDR3 protein is CASSGPRFDTQYF. The CDR3, as DNA: TGCGCCAGCAGCGGTCCCAGGTTCGATACGCAGTATTTT.

This clone was seen a single time. This chain joins TRBV6-5 and TRBJ1-2; the D gene is possibly TRBD1 (6 bases). V was pared by 2 bases and J by 8 bases, with 15 bases between. The germline CDR1 and CDR2 sequences are MNHEY and SVGAGI. There are 14 residues in the CDR3. The CDR3 nucleotides are TGTGCCAGCAGTTACGCGACAGGATCCTTGGGCTACACCTTC. Encoded protein: CASSYATGSLGYTF.

This chain connects TRBV14 to TRBJ1-2; TRBD1 agrees at 11 bases. The CDR3 length is 15 residues. Trimming removed 0 bases from V and 3 bases from J; junction bases left unmatched: 0. Per germline, CDR1 SGHDN and CDR2 FVKESK. The chain's CDR3 is CASSQEGQGDYGYTF. The CDR3 DNA reads TGTGCCAGCAGCCAAGAGGGACAGGGGGACTATGGCTACACCTTC. The whole variable domain, remainder taken from reference TRBV14 and TRBJ1-2, is EAGVTQFPSHSVIEKGQTVTLRCDPISGHDNLYWYRRVMGKEIKFLLHFVKESKQDESGMPNNRFLAERTGGTYSTLKVQPAELEDSGVYFCASSQEGQGDYGYTFGSGTRLTVV.

The chain links TRBV2 to TRBJ2-7, with TRBD2 identical over 7 bases. CDR3 length equals 16 residues. V was pared by 8 bases and J by 5 bases, with 18 bases of the junction left unmatched. The germline V gene has CDR1 SNHLY and CDR2 FYNNEI. The CDR3 loop is CASFISPSGPSNEQYF. The CDR3 coding sequence is TGTGCCAGCTTCATTTCGCCTAGCGGTCCTAGTAACGAGCAGTACTTC.